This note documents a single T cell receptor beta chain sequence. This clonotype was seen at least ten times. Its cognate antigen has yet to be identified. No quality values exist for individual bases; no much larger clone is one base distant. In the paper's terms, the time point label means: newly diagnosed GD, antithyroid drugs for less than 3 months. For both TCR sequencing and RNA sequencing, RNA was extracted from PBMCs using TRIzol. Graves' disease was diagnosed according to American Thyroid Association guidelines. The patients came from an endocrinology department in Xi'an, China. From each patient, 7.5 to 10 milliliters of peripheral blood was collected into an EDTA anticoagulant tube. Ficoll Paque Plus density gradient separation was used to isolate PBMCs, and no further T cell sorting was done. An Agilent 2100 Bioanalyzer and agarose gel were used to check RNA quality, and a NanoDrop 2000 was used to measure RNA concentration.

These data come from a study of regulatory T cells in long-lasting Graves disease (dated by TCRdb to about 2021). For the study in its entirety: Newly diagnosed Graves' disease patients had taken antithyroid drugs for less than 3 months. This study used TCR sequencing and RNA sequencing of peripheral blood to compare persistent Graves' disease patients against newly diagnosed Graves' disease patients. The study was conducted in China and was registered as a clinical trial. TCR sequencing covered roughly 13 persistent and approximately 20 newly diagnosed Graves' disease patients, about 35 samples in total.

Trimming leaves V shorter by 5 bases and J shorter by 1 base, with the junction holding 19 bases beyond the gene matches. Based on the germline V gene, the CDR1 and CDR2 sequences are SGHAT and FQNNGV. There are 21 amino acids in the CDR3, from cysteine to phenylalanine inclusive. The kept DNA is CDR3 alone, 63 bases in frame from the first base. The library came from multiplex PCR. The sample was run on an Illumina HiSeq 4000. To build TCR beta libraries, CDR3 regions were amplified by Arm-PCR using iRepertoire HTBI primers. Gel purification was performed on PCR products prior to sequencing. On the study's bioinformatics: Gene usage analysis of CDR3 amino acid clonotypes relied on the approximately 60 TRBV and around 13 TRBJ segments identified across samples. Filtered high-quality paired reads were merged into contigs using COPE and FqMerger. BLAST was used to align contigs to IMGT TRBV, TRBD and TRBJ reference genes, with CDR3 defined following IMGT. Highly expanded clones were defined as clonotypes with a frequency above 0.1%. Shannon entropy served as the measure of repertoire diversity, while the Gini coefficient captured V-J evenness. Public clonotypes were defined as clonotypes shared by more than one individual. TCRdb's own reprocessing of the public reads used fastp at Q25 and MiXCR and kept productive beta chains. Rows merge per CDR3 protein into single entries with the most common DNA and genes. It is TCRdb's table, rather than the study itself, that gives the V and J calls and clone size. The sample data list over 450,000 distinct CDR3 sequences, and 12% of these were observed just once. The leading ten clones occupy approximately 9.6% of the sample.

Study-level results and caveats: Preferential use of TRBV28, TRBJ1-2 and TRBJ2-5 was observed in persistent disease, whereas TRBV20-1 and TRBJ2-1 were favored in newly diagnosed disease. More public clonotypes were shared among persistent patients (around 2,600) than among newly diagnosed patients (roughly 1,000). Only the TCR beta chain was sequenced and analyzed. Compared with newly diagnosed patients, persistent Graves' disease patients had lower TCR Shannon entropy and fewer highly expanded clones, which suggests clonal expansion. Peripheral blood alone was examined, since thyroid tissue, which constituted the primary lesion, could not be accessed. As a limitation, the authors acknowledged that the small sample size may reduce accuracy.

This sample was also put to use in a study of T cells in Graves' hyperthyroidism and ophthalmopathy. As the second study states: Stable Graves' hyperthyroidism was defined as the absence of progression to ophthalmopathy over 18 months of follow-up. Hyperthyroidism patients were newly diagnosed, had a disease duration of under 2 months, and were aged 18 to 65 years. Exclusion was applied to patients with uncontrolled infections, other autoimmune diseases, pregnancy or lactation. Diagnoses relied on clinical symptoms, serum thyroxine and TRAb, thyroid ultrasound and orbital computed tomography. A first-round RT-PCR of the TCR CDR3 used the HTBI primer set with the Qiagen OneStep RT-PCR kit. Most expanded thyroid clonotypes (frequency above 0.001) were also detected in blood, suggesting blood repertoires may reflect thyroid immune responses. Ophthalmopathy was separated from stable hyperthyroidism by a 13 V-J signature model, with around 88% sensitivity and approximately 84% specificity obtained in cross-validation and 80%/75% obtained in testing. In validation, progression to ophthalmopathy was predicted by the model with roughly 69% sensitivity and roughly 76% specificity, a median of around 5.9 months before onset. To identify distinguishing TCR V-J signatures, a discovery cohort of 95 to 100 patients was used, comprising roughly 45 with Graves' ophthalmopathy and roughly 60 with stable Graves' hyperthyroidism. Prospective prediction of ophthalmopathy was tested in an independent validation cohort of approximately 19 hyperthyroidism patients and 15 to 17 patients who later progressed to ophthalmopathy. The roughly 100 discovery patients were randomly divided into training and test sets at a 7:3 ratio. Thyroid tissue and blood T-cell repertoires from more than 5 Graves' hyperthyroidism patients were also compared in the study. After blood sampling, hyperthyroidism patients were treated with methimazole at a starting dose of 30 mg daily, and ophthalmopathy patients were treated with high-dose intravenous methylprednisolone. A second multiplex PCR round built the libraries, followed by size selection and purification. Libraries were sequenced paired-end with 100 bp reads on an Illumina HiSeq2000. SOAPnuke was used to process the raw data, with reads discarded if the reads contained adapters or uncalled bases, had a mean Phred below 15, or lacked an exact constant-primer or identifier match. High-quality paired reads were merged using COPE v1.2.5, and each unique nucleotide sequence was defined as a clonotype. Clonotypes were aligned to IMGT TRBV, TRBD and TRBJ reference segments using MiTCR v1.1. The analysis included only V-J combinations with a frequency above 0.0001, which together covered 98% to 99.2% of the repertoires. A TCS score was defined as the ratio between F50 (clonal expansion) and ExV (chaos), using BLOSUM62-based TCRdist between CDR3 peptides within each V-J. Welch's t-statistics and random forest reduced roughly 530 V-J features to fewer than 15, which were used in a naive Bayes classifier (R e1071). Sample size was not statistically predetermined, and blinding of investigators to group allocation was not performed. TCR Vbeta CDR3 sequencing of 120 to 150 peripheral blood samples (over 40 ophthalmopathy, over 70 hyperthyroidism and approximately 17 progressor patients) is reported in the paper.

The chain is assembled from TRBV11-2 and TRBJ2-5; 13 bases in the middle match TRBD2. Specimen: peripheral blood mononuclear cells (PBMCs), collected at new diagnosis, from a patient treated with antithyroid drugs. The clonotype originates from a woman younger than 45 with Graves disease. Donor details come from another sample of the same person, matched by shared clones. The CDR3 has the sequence CASSPQEGLAGASGLQETQYF. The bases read TGTGCCAGCAGCCCACAGGAAGGACTAGCGGGAGCCTCGGGTCTCCAAGAGACCCAGTACTTC.